The sample holds a few counts of the clone carrying this T cell receptor (beta chain). The CDR3 has 15 residues. The V gene's germline CDR1 is SGHVS and CDR2 FNYEAQ. Trimming left V 3 bases short and J 4 bases short, with 14 bases between. Time point in this sample: newly diagnosed GD, antithyroid drugs for less than 3 months. Scientists built the TCR library using RNA that was extracted from PBMCs. Building of the TCR beta libraries involved iRepertoire HTBI primers and Arm-PCR of CDR3 regions. TCRdb itself ran the multiplex PCR reads through MiXCR, one entry per CDR3 protein. The table shows 300,000 to 400,000 distinct CDR3 sequences, with 15% to 20% occurring only once. These data originate in a study of regulatory T cells in long-lasting Graves disease.

The receptor comes from a female donor with Graves disease. The chain combines TRBV7-6 with TRBJ2-3; D is perhaps TRBD1 (5 bases). The source was peripheral blood mononuclear cells (PBMCs), collected at new diagnosis, from a patient treated with antithyroid drugs. The CDR3 region has the DNA TGTGCCAGCAGCTTGTGGCAGGGTTGGCCAGATACGCAGTATTTT. This codes for CASSLWQGWPDTQYF.